This record looks at one TCR beta chain sequence and its context. Measured with immunoSEQ multiplex PCR; TCRdb has only the in-frame clones, and not every one. Of tens of thousands of clones listed, more than 70% are singletons. V trimming: 4 bases; J trimming: 3 bases; junction bases outside the gene matches: 6. Germline V lookup: CDR1 SGHRS, CDR2 YFSETQ. The CDR3 consists of 15 residues. This sample stems from a study of OX40 agonist ivuxolimab in advanced cancers. Study-wide context: Dose-escalation cases comprised hepatocellular carcinoma, melanoma, renal cell or head and neck cancer.

The TCR comes from an adult with an advanced solid tumor such as melanoma, head and neck, liver or kidney cancer. The sample here was CD4+ or CD8+ T cells sorted from blood, taken in a trial of the OX40 agonist ivuxolimab. The rearrangement joins TRBV5-1 to TRBJ1-3, with TRBD1 matching 8 bases. The CDR3 is CASSPADRDGNTIYF. CDR3 nucleotides: TGCGCCAGCAGCCCCGCGGACAGGGATGGAAACACCATATATTTT.